A selection of T cell receptor beta chains follows, all from one sample in a study of blood T cell repertoires in COVID-19. Using immunoSEQ multiplex PCR, the repertoire was profiled, and TCRdb retains in-frame clones only, with some absent. The sample shows roughly 250,000 clones, more than 60% of them seen only once. The sequencing input was peripheral blood. The receptor set was obtained from a woman in her 40s with active or convalescent COVID-19. The CDR3 runs from the conserved cysteine through the conserved F or W. Fields, in order: clone size, V gene, J gene, D gene, CDR3 protein, CDR3 DNA. The D gene is left open where the match is weak. Size is omitted from some rows. Given values are once, few, many or a class for expanded clones.

clone_size: .
v_call: TRBV10-3
j_call: TRBJ2-1
d_call: .
cdr3_aa: CAISEWGVDNEQFF
cdr3_nt: TGTGCCATCAGTGAGTGGGGGGTCGACAATGAGCAGTTCTTC

clone_size: .
v_call: TRBV3-1/TRBV3-2
j_call: TRBJ2-7
d_call: .
cdr3_aa: CASSQGFRTTYEQYF
cdr3_nt: TGTGCCAGCAGCCAAGGTTTCCGGACTACCTACGAGCAGTACTTC

clone_size: .
v_call: TRBV12-5
j_call: TRBJ2-1
d_call: .
cdr3_aa: CASGPSTSYNEQFF
cdr3_nt: TGTGCTAGTGGACCCTCGACTAGTTACAATGAGCAGTTCTTC

clone_size: .
v_call: TRBV6-1
j_call: TRBJ1-1
d_call: .
cdr3_aa: CASSERVHLGSYTEAFF
cdr3_nt: TGTGCCAGCAGTGAACGGGTCCACCTGGGTTCGTACACTGAAGCTTTCTTT

clone_size: .
v_call: TRBV2
j_call: TRBJ1-2
d_call: .
cdr3_aa: CASRGRTVNYGYTF
cdr3_nt: TGTGCCAGCAGGGGGCGGACCGTTAACTATGGCTACACCTTC

clone_size: .
v_call: TRBV5-4
j_call: TRBJ1-2
d_call: .
cdr3_aa: CASSPQGTSIYGYTF
cdr3_nt: TGTGCCAGCAGTCCCCAGGGGACCTCTATCTATGGCTACACCTTC

clone_size: .
v_call: TRBV29-1
j_call: TRBJ1-2
d_call: .
cdr3_aa: CSVDPGLAGGGYTF
cdr3_nt: TGCAGCGTTGATCCAGGCCTGGCCGGGGGTGGCTACACCTTC

clone_size: few
v_call: TRBV5-4
j_call: TRBJ2-7
d_call: .
cdr3_aa: CASSFTSAAPRPYEQYF
cdr3_nt: TGTGCCAGCAGCTTTACGTCAGCGGCACCGAGACCCTACGAGCAGTACTTC

clone_size: .
v_call: TRBV5-1
j_call: TRBJ1-6
d_call: .
cdr3_aa: CASSPPGFGNSPLHF
cdr3_nt: TGCGCCAGCAGCCCCCCGGGATTCGGTAATTCACCCCTCCACTTT

clone_size: .
v_call: TRBV10-3
j_call: TRBJ1-6
d_call: TRBD1
cdr3_aa: CATVRDRGDSPLHF
cdr3_nt: TGTGCCACCGTCCGGGACAGGGGAGATTCACCCCTCCACTTT

clone_size: .
v_call: TRBV12-3/TRBV12-4
j_call: TRBJ1-1
d_call: TRBD1
cdr3_aa: CASIRQGWTEAFF
cdr3_nt: TGTGCCAGCATTAGACAGGGGTGGACTGAAGCTTTCTTT

clone_size: once
v_call: TRBV7-9
j_call: TRBJ1-1
d_call: .
cdr3_aa: CASRRAGENTEAFF
cdr3_nt: TGTGCCAGCAGAAGGGCAGGGGAGAACACTGAAGCTTTCTTT

clone_size: .
v_call: TRBV14
j_call: TRBJ1-3
d_call: TRBD1
cdr3_aa: CASSQVTDRRNTIYF
cdr3_nt: TGTGCCAGCAGCCAAGTTACGGACAGGCGAAACACCATATATTTT

clone_size: .
v_call: TRBV28
j_call: TRBJ1-2
d_call: .
cdr3_aa: CASRFTGQPNGGYTF
cdr3_nt: TGTGCCAGCAGATTTACAGGGCAACCTAATGGTGGCTACACCTTC

clone_size: .
v_call: TRBV24-1
j_call: TRBJ2-7
d_call: TRBD1
cdr3_aa: CATSDWDSPYEQYF
cdr3_nt: TGTGCCACCAGTGATTGGGACAGCCCCTACGAGCAGTACTTC

clone_size: .
v_call: TRBV7-3
j_call: TRBJ2-1
d_call: TRBD2
cdr3_aa: CASSLNSGGYNEQFF
cdr3_nt: TGTGCCAGCAGCTTAAACAGCGGGGGCTACAATGAGCAGTTCTTC

clone_size: .
v_call: TRBV11-2
j_call: TRBJ1-1
d_call: .
cdr3_aa: CASSRGGVNTEAFF
cdr3_nt: TGTGCCAGCTCTCGTGGGGGGGTCAACACTGAAGCTTTCTTT

clone_size: .
v_call: TRBV7-8
j_call: TRBJ1-2
d_call: TRBD1
cdr3_aa: CASSLGTGWTF
cdr3_nt: TGTGCCAGCAGCTTGGGGACAGGGTGGACCTTC

clone_size: .
v_call: TRBV6-4
j_call: TRBJ2-2
d_call: TRBD1
cdr3_aa: CASSEQGAMTGELFF
cdr3_nt: TGTGCCAGCAGTGAACAGGGGGCTATGACCGGGGAGCTGTTTTTT

clone_size: .
v_call: TRBV29-1
j_call: TRBJ1-1
d_call: .
cdr3_aa: CSVESPGSGTEAFF
cdr3_nt: TGCAGCGTTGAAAGCCCAGGGTCGGGCACTGAAGCTTTCTTT

clone_size: .
v_call: TRBV29-1
j_call: TRBJ1-4
d_call: .
cdr3_aa: CSAFSDEKLFF
cdr3_nt: TGCAGCGCGTTTTCAGATGAAAAACTGTTTTTT

clone_size: .
v_call: TRBV7-9
j_call: TRBJ2-5
d_call: TRBD2
cdr3_aa: CASSRTSGGKETQYF
cdr3_nt: TGTGCCAGCAGCCGTACTAGCGGGGGGAAAGAGACCCAGTACTTC

clone_size: .
v_call: TRBV5-1
j_call: TRBJ2-5
d_call: .
cdr3_aa: CASSLASAFLETQYF
cdr3_nt: TGCGCCAGCAGCTTGGCCAGTGCATTCCTGGAGACCCAGTACTTC

clone_size: .
v_call: TRBV15
j_call: TRBJ2-1
d_call: TRBD1
cdr3_aa: CATSRGGTAYNEQFF
cdr3_nt: TGTGCCACCAGCAGAGGGGGGACAGCCTACAATGAGCAGTTCTTC

clone_size: .
v_call: TRBV6-5
j_call: TRBJ1-2
d_call: TRBD1
cdr3_aa: CASRRTGGFAYTF
cdr3_nt: TGTGCCAGCAGAAGGACAGGGGGCTTCGCCTACACCTTC

clone_size: .
v_call: TRBV4-1
j_call: TRBJ1-4
d_call: .
cdr3_aa: CASSQVFNEKLFF
cdr3_nt: TGCGCCAGCAGCCAAGTCTTTAATGAAAAACTGTTTTTT

clone_size: .
v_call: TRBV6-4
j_call: TRBJ1-1
d_call: TRBD1
cdr3_aa: CASSDSTGGEYTEAFF
cdr3_nt: TGTGCCAGCAGTGACTCTACAGGGGGCGAGTACACTGAAGCTTTCTTT

clone_size: .
v_call: TRBV6-4
j_call: TRBJ2-2
d_call: TRBD2
cdr3_aa: CASSPRGGGLNTGELFF
cdr3_nt: TGTGCCAGCAGCCCCCGCGGGGGAGGGTTGAACACCGGGGAGCTGTTTTTT

clone_size: .
v_call: TRBV9
j_call: TRBJ1-5
d_call: .
cdr3_aa: CASNTRGDSNQPQHF
cdr3_nt: TGTGCCAGCAACACCCGGGGGGATAGCAATCAGCCCCAGCATTTT

clone_size: few
v_call: TRBV6-5
j_call: TRBJ2-4
d_call: TRBD1
cdr3_aa: CASRLTGTKNIQYF
cdr3_nt: TGTGCCAGCAGATTGACAGGGACCAAAAACATTCAGTACTTC

clone_size: .
v_call: TRBV5-1
j_call: TRBJ1-1
d_call: TRBD1
cdr3_aa: CASSWDRGAAFF
cdr3_nt: TGCGCCAGCAGCTGGGACAGGGGGGCAGCTTTCTTT

clone_size: .
v_call: TRBV2
j_call: TRBJ1-5
d_call: .
cdr3_aa: CASRVRVRQPQHF
cdr3_nt: TGTGCCAGCAGGGTCAGGGTGAGGCAGCCCCAGCATTTT

clone_size: .
v_call: TRBV29-1
j_call: TRBJ2-5
d_call: TRBD2
cdr3_aa: CSVERLAGQETQYF
cdr3_nt: TGCAGCGTTGAAAGACTAGCGGGGCAAGAGACCCAGTACTTC

clone_size: .
v_call: TRBV11-2
j_call: TRBJ2-7
d_call: TRBD1
cdr3_aa: CASSQMGTGDEQYF
cdr3_nt: TGTGCCAGCAGCCAAATGGGGACAGGGGACGAGCAGTACTTC

clone_size: .
v_call: TRBV5-4
j_call: TRBJ1-3
d_call: TRBD1
cdr3_aa: CASSLATGRSGNTIYF
cdr3_nt: TGTGCCAGCAGCTTGGCGACAGGGCGGTCTGGAAACACCATATATTTT

clone_size: .
v_call: TRBV6-5
j_call: TRBJ1-1
d_call: .
cdr3_aa: CASSYGGGTEAFF
cdr3_nt: TGTGCCAGCAGTTACGGGGGAGGCACTGAAGCTTTCTTT

clone_size: .
v_call: TRBV6-1
j_call: TRBJ1-5
d_call: .
cdr3_aa: CASSEPGIAQPQHF
cdr3_nt: TGTGCCAGCAGTGAACCAGGGATCGCCCAGCCCCAGCATTTT

clone_size: .
v_call: TRBV29-1
j_call: TRBJ2-2
d_call: TRBD2
cdr3_aa: CSARAASGGRGATGELFF
cdr3_nt: TGCAGCGCCCGCGCGGCTAGCGGGGGGAGGGGGGCCACCGGGGAGCTGTTTTTT

clone_size: .
v_call: TRBV6-1
j_call: TRBJ1-5
d_call: TRBD1
cdr3_aa: CASSEFRDSYNQPQHF
cdr3_nt: TGTGCCAGCAGTGAATTTCGGGACAGTTACAATCAGCCCCAGCATTTT

clone_size: .
v_call: TRBV7-3
j_call: TRBJ2-1
d_call: TRBD2
cdr3_aa: CASSLSGGTYNEQFF
cdr3_nt: TGTGCCAGCAGCTTATCGGGGGGGACGTACAATGAGCAGTTCTTC

clone_size: few
v_call: TRBV28
j_call: TRBJ1-5
d_call: .
cdr3_aa: CASSPDSFSNQPQHF
cdr3_nt: TGTGCCAGCAGCCCTGACAGTTTTAGCAATCAGCCCCAGCATTTT

clone_size: .
v_call: TRBV5-1
j_call: TRBJ2-5
d_call: TRBD1
cdr3_aa: CASSSHPGTVQETQYF
cdr3_nt: TGCGCCAGCAGCTCCCATCCCGGGACAGTCCAAGAGACCCAGTACTTC

clone_size: .
v_call: TRBV19
j_call: TRBJ1-1
d_call: TRBD1
cdr3_aa: CASSLQGRAFF
cdr3_nt: TGTGCCAGTAGTTTACAGGGGAGGGCTTTCTTT

clone_size: few
v_call: TRBV12-3/TRBV12-4
j_call: TRBJ1-1
d_call: .
cdr3_aa: CASSLGPNTEAFF
cdr3_nt: TGTGCCAGCAGTTTAGGGCCGAACACTGAAGCTTTCTTT

clone_size: .
v_call: TRBV5-3
j_call: TRBJ2-7
d_call: TRBD1
cdr3_aa: CARSLRTGWASYEQYF
cdr3_nt: TGTGCCAGAAGCTTGCGGACAGGATGGGCTTCCTACGAGCAGTACTTC

clone_size: .
v_call: TRBV3-1/TRBV3-2
j_call: TRBJ1-6
d_call: .
cdr3_aa: CASSSGTAKRDSPLHF
cdr3_nt: TGTGCCAGCAGCTCCGGGACGGCGAAGCGGGATTCACCCCTCCACTTT

clone_size: once
v_call: TRBV6-5
j_call: TRBJ1-1
d_call: TRBD1
cdr3_aa: CASSNRQGAYTEAFF
cdr3_nt: TGTGCCAGCAGCAACCGACAGGGGGCATACACTGAAGCTTTCTTT

clone_size: .
v_call: TRBV3-1/TRBV3-2
j_call: TRBJ2-5
d_call: .
cdr3_aa: CASSLDPGGETQYF
cdr3_nt: TGTGCCAGCAGCCTGGACCCTGGGGGCGAGACCCAGTACTTC

clone_size: .
v_call: TRBV19
j_call: TRBJ1-5
d_call: TRBD1
cdr3_aa: CASSINTDRVGNQPQHF
cdr3_nt: TGTGCCAGTAGTATAAATACTGACAGGGTGGGTAATCAGCCCCAGCATTTT

clone_size: few
v_call: TRBV2
j_call: TRBJ2-3
d_call: TRBD1
cdr3_aa: CASSEDRGIDTQYF
cdr3_nt: TGTGCCAGCAGTGAAGACAGGGGGATAGATACGCAGTATTTT

clone_size: .
v_call: TRBV19
j_call: TRBJ1-1
d_call: .
cdr3_aa: CASSVGENTEAFF
cdr3_nt: TGTGCCAGTAGTGTAGGCGAGAACACTGAAGCTTTCTTT

clone_size: few
v_call: TRBV5-1
j_call: TRBJ2-1
d_call: TRBD2
cdr3_aa: CASSGRLAGTFNEQFF
cdr3_nt: TGCGCCAGCAGCGGACGACTAGCGGGGACGTTCAATGAGCAGTTCTTC

clone_size: once
v_call: TRBV28
j_call: TRBJ2-2
d_call: .
cdr3_aa: CASSSRRGNTGELFF
cdr3_nt: TGTGCCAGTTCGTCTCGTCGGGGTAACACCGGGGAGCTGTTTTTT

clone_size: .
v_call: TRBV2
j_call: TRBJ1-5
d_call: TRBD1
cdr3_aa: CASSGTGNGQPQHF
cdr3_nt: TGTGCCAGCAGTGGGACAGGGAACGGTCAGCCCCAGCATTTT

clone_size: once
v_call: TRBV19
j_call: TRBJ1-1
d_call: .
cdr3_aa: CASSIVPDTEAFF
cdr3_nt: TGTGCCAGTAGTATAGTCCCCGACACTGAAGCTTTCTTT

clone_size: .
v_call: TRBV6-6
j_call: TRBJ1-2
d_call: .
cdr3_aa: CASTPPQINRGYTF
cdr3_nt: TGTGCCAGCACCCCTCCGCAAATTAATCGAGGATACACCTTC

clone_size: .
v_call: TRBV4-1
j_call: TRBJ2-3
d_call: .
cdr3_aa: CASKQSLEDTQYF
cdr3_nt: TGCGCCAGCAAGCAGAGCCTAGAGGATACGCAGTATTTT

clone_size: .
v_call: TRBV7-9
j_call: TRBJ2-1
d_call: .
cdr3_aa: CASSLDLTTGFF
cdr3_nt: TGTGCCAGCAGCTTAGATTTGACTACTGGGTTCTTC

clone_size: .
v_call: TRBV6-5
j_call: TRBJ1-1
d_call: TRBD1
cdr3_aa: CASSKLTGGTEAFF
cdr3_nt: TGTGCCAGCAGCAAATTAACAGGGGGCACTGAAGCTTTCTTT